These T cell receptor beta chains were read from a single sample in a study of T-cell reconstitution after alpha-beta-depleted transplantation in children. Each CDR3 protein is one row after TCRdb ran MiXCR on the PCR reads. This sample has fewer than 700,000 distinct CDR3 sequences, with 23% found just once. The sequencing used PBMCs, mostly from graft donor cells, collected 360 days after TCRalphabeta/CD19-depleted stem cell transplant. The receptors here all came from a boy in the first two years of life who had a stem cell transplant for acute myeloid leukemia, so the T cells may come from the graft donor. Each CDR3 is given with its conserved first and last residue. The D gene is left open where the match is weak. Expanded clones get a size class; other rows say once, few or many, or leave the size out.

-	TRBV7-2	-	TRBJ1-5	CASSLGSYQPQHF	TGTGCCAGCAGCCTGGGGAGCTATCAGCCCCAGCATTTT
-	TRBV29-1	-	TRBJ2-7	CSVEGGQGPYEQYF	TGCAGCGTTGAAGGGGGGCAGGGGCCCTACGAGCAGTACTTC
TRBD2	TRBV15	few	TRBJ2-1	CATSYGPSGAVYNEQFF	TGTGCCACCAGCTACGGACCTAGCGGGGCCGTTTACAATGAGCAGTTCTTC
-	TRBV6-5	few	TRBJ2-1	CASSSTTPGRRGNEQFF	TGTGCCAGCAGTTCCACGACTCCTGGTCGCAGAGGAAATGAGCAGTTCTTC
TRBD2	TRBV20-1	-	TRBJ2-1	CSAKRTRGDNEQFF	TGCAGTGCCAAAAGGACTAGGGGAGACAATGAGCAGTTCTTC
-	TRBV29-1	many	TRBJ2-1	CSVVRGGSYNEQFF	TGCAGCGTTGTCCGGGGCGGCTCCTACAATGAGCAGTTCTTC
-	TRBV5-1	-	TRBJ1-1	CASRVGGGTEAFF	TGCGCCAGCAGAGTGGGGGGAGGCACTGAAGCTTTCTTT
-	TRBV20-1	few	TRBJ1-5	CSARDSEGNQPQHF	TGCAGTGCTAGAGATTCAGAGGGCAATCAGCCCCAGCATTTT
-	TRBV12-3/TRBV12-4	-	TRBJ1-5	CASSLSRGDQPQHF	TGTGCCAGCAGTTTAAGTCGGGGAGATCAGCCCCAGCATTTT
-	TRBV20-1	-	TRBJ1-2	CSASRQTFYYGYTF	TGCAGTGCTAGTCGACAGACGTTTTACTATGGCTACACCTTC
-	TRBV9	many	TRBJ2-2	CASSALLHTGELFF	TGTGCCAGCAGCGCCTTACTTCACACCGGGGAGCTGTTTTTT
-	TRBV29-1	many	TRBJ2-1	CSVEDRFSYNEQFF	TGCAGCGTTGAAGATCGATTCAGCTACAATGAGCAGTTCTTC
TRBD1	TRBV18	-	TRBJ2-2	CASSPRRTGPNTGELFF	TGTGCCAGCTCACCTCGGCGGACAGGGCCGAACACCGGGGAGCTGTTTTTT
TRBD1	TRBV5-6	-	TRBJ1-5	CASSLYGTAVSNQPQHF	TGTGCCAGCAGCTTGTACGGGACAGCGGTTAGCAACCAGCCCCAGCATTTT
-	TRBV4-1	-	TRBJ2-2	CASSPRGGLRTGELFF	TGCGCCAGCAGCCCACGTGGGGGGCTTAGGACCGGGGAGCTGTTTTTT
-	TRBV11-1	few	TRBJ2-7	CASSLDPYEQYF	TGTGCCAGCAGCCTTGACCCGTACGAGCAGTACTTC
-	TRBV20-1	-	TRBJ2-1	CSARGFETTGSYNEQFF	TGCAGTGCTAGAGGGTTCGAGACCACCGGCTCCTACAATGAGCAGTTCTTC
-	TRBV5-6	few	TRBJ1-1	CASSLPPGTEAFF	TGTGCCAGCAGCTTACCCCCAGGCACTGAAGCTTTCTTT
-	TRBV29-1	many	TRBJ2-3	CSVEETDTQYF	TGCAGCGTTGAAGAGACAGATACGCAGTATTTT
-	TRBV12-3/TRBV12-4	-	TRBJ1-1	CASSLRGTGAGTEAFF	TGTGCCAGCAGTTTAAGAGGAACGGGGGCGGGCACTGAAGCTTTCTTT
TRBD2	TRBV13	many	TRBJ2-1	CASSLRASGYNEQFF	TGTGCCAGCAGCTTACGGGCTAGCGGTTACAATGAGCAGTTCTTC
-	TRBV20-1	-	TRBJ2-7	CSASKRGGYEQYF	TGCAGTGCCAGTAAGCGTGGGGGCTACGAGCAGTACTTC
TRBD1	TRBV15	-	TRBJ1-1	CATSRARGQTEAFF	TGTGCCACCAGCAGAGCCAGGGGGCAGACTGAAGCTTTCTTT
TRBD1	TRBV7-9	-	TRBJ2-2	CASTKTGGTGELFF	TGTGCCAGCACCAAGACAGGGGGCACCGGGGAGCTGTTTTTT
-	TRBV9	-	TRBJ2-3	CASSGRPLEDTQYF	TGTGCCAGCAGCGGTCGACCGCTCGAGGATACGCAGTATTTT
-	TRBV15	few	TRBJ2-1	CATSRGVPLREDNEQFF	TGTGCCACCAGCAGAGGGGTACCATTAAGGGAGGACAATGAGCAGTTCTTC
-	TRBV5-1	many	TRBJ2-1	CASSLLAGLDEQFF	TGCGCCAGCAGCTTGCTGGCGGGTTTGGATGAGCAGTTCTTC
-	TRBV27	once	TRBJ2-1	CASSYHRRSGNEQFF	TGTGCCAGCAGTTACCACCGACGGTCTGGGAATGAGCAGTTCTTC
-	TRBV11-2	few	TRBJ2-1	CASSLLIGEAVNEQFF	TGTGCCAGCAGCCTATTGATAGGGGAGGCGGTTAATGAGCAGTTCTTC